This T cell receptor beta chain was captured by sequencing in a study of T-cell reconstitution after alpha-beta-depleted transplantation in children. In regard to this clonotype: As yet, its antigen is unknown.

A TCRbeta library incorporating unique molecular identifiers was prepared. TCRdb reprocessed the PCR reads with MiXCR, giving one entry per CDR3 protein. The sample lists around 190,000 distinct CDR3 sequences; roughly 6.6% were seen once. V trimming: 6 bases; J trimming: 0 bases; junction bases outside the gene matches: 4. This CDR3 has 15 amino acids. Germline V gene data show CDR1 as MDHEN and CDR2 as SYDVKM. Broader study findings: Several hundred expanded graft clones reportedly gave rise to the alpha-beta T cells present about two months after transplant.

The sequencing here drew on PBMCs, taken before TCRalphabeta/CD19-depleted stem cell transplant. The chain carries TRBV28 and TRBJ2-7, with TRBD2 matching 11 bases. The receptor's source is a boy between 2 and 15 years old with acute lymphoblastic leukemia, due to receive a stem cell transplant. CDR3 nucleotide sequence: TGTGCCAGCAGGCCTACTAGCGGGAGCTCCTACGAGCAGTACTTC. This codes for CASRPTSGSSYEQYF.